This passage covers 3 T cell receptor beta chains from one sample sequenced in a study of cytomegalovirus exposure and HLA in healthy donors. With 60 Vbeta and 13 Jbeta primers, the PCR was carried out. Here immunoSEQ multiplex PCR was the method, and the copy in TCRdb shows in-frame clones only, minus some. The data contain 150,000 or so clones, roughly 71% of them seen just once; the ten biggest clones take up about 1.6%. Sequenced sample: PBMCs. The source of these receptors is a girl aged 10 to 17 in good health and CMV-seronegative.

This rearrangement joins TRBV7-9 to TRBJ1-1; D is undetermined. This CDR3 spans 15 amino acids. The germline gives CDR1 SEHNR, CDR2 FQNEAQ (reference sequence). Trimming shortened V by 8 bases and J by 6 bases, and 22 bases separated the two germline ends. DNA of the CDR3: TGTGCCAGCCTCCTATCGACTTCCCTATTAGCTGAAGCTTTCTTT. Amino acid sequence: CASLLSTSLLAEAFF.

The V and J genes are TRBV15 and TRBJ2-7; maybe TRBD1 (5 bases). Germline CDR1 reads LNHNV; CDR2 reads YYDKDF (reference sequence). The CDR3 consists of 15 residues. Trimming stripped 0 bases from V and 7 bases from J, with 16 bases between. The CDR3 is CATSREVQVGLEQYF. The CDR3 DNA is TGTGCCACCAGCAGAGAAGTACAGGTGGGATTGGAGCAGTACTTC.

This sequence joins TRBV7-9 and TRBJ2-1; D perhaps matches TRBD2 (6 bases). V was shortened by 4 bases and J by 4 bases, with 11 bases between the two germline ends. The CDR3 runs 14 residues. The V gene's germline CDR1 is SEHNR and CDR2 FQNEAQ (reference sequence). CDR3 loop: CASSSPGEYNEQFF. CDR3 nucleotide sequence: TGTGCCAGCAGCTCCCCGGGGGAGTACAATGAGCAGTTCTTC.